The present TCR beta chain was sequenced within a study of T cell repertoires in cytomegalovirus infection. Study at large: It can be stated that public TCR beta signatures indicated CMV infection as well as a matching HLA type.

TCRdb called the reads again in MiXCR, with one record for every CDR3 protein. The sample records approximately 180,000 distinct CDR3 sequences, approximately 18% being singletons. The CDR3 extends over 14 amino acids. In germline, CDR1 is SGDLS, CDR2 YYNGEE. After removal of 4 bases from V and 12 bases from J, the junction contained 12 bases not matched to a gene. Broader study findings: HLA-C-restricted CMV clonotypes gave the most frequent clonotype in two of eight donors. Summed frequency of shared TCR beta families picked out CMV carriers who also had the relevant HLA.

As for this clonotype: Its antigen is currently unknown.

This chain links TRBV9 with TRBJ2-3; TRBD1 agrees at 9 bases. The TCR originated in a human donor in good health (CMV status not recorded). Some clones in this sample may be carry-over from other donors' samples. Material: CD8+ T cells from PBMCs. The CDR3 region is CASSSYSGTGFQYF. As DNA, the CDR3 is TGTGCCAGCAGCAGCTATTCCGGGACAGGGTTTCAGTATTTT.